The entry below describes one T cell receptor (beta chain). This clonotype was counted a few times. This receptor's antigen is unknown. Base qualities are not provided; no much larger clone lies one nucleotide away. The data were taken from a study of T-cell memory formation after mild COVID-19 (dated by TCRdb to about 2021). At the level of the whole study: TCR sequence clusters from the two donors were found to be largely donor specific. T-cell clones expanding and contracting after mild COVID-19 in a couple of donors were tracked by longitudinal TCRalpha and TCRbeta repertoire sequencing. Two young, previously healthy adult volunteers, one female and one male, were included in the cohort.

TCRdb names Illumina NovaSeq 6000 as the instrument used. cDNA libraries for TCRalpha and TCRbeta were prepared by 5'RACE using constant-segment primers, with sample barcodes and unique molecular identifiers added. RNA was extracted from every sample with Trizol reagent. Libraries were amplified in two PCR steps, with a second sample barcode and Illumina TruSeq adapters added in the second step. Libraries were sequenced on an Illumina NovaSeq with 2 x 150 bp paired-end reads. Processing in the source paper ran as follows. Demultiplexing of reads and collapsing into UMI-guided consensus sequences were performed with migec v1.2.7. Using mixcr v2.1.11, UMI consensuses were aligned to TRA and TRB V and J templates and then assembled into clonotypes. A clonotype was counted as expanded or contracted only when both edgeR and NoisET called the clonotype significant, with the noise models trained on biological replicates. edgeR calls used a false discovery rate-adjusted p below 0.01 and a log2 fold-change threshold of 1. As an exploratory analysis of dynamics, max-normalized trajectories of the 1000 most abundant clonotypes were examined with PCA combined with hierarchical clustering. Separately sequenced CD4+ and CD8+ repertoires were used to assign the CD4 or CD8 phenotype of responding clones. In TCRdb, the public reads were trimmed at Q25 with fastp and aligned with MiXCR, with productive beta chains retained. Records with the same CDR3 protein are collapsed into one entry carrying the most frequent genes and DNA. The V and J calls were not made by the authors but by TCRdb's processing. For this sample the table gives approximately 250,000 distinct CDR3 sequences, of which about a sixth were detected only once. The top ten hold more than 20% of the sample.

Ficoll-Paque density gradient centrifugation was used to isolate PBMCs. The paper's findings and limits, for the study overall: Some responding clones were detected in pre-infection memory, which suggested that pre-existing cross-reactive memory T cells had joined the SARS-CoV-2 response. Contracting CD4+ clones appeared mostly in the CM and EM memory subsets, whereas CD8+ clones were enriched in EMRA. SARS-CoV-2 specificity was not confirmed for the second-wave clones peaking on day 37. Balanced CD4/CD8 phenotypes were observed for clones contracting from day 15 to 85, whereas a bias towards CD4+ was observed for a second wave of clones expanding from day 15 to 37. Only two mild cases were covered in the study, and larger cohorts including severe cases with pre-infection samples were considered necessary.

Inclusive of the bounding cysteine and phenylalanine, the CDR3 is 13 residues long. The retained sequence is limited to the CDR3, 39 bases, with the frame set at the first base. Cut back by 0 bases and 10 bases, the V and J ends lie 11 bases apart. CDR1 is given as SGHRS and CDR2 as YFSETQ, both from the germline V gene. This clonotype originated in a man between 18 and 35 years old who had mild COVID-19 (a few samples of this study predate the infection). The sample titles of this study are shuffled in the database, so cell type and time point are left out; the donor was told from shared clones. The source material was PBMCs or a T cell subset sorted from them (not recorded which). The chain is made from TRBV5-1 and TRBJ2-1, with no confident D gene call. In nucleotide form, the sequence is TGCGCCAGCAGCTTGGCATCTGGGCCGGAGCAGTTCTTC. This yields the protein CASSLASGPEQFF.